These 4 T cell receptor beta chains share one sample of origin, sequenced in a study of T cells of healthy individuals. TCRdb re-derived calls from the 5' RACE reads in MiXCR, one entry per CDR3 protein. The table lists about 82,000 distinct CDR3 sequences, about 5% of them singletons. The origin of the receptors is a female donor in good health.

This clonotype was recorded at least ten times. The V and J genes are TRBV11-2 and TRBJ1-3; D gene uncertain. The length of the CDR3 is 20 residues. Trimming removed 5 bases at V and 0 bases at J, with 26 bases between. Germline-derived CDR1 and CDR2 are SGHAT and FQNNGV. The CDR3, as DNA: TGTGCCAGCAGCACCCCGAGAAAACTCTCTCTCCTGAGCTCTGGAAACACCATATATTTT. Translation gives CASSTPRKLSLLSSGNTIYF.

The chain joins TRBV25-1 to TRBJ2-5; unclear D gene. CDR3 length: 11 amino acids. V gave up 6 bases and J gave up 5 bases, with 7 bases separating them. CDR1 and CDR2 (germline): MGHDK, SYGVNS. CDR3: CASSWTETQYF. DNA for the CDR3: TGTGCCAGCAGCTGGACGGAGACCCAGTACTTC. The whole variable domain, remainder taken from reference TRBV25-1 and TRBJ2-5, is EADIYQTPRYLVIGTGKKITLECSQTMGHDKMYWYQQDPGMELHLIHYSYGVNSTEKGDLSSESTVSRIRTEHFPLTLESARPSHTSQYLCASSWTETQYFGPGTRLLVL.

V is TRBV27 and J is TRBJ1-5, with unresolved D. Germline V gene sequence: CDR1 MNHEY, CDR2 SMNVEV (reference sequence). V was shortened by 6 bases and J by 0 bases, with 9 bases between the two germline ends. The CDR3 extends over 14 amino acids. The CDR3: CASSQRDSNQPQHF. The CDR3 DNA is TGTGCCAGCAGCCAGCGGGATAGCAATCAGCCCCAGCATTTT.

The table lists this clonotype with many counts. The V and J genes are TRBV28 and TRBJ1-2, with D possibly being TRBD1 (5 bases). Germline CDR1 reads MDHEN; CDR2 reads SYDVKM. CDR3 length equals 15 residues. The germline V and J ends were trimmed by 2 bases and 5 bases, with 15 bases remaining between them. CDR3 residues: CASSLGSGLQYGYTF. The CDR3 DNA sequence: TGTGCCAGCAGTTTAGGGTCGGGACTTCAGTATGGCTACACCTTC.